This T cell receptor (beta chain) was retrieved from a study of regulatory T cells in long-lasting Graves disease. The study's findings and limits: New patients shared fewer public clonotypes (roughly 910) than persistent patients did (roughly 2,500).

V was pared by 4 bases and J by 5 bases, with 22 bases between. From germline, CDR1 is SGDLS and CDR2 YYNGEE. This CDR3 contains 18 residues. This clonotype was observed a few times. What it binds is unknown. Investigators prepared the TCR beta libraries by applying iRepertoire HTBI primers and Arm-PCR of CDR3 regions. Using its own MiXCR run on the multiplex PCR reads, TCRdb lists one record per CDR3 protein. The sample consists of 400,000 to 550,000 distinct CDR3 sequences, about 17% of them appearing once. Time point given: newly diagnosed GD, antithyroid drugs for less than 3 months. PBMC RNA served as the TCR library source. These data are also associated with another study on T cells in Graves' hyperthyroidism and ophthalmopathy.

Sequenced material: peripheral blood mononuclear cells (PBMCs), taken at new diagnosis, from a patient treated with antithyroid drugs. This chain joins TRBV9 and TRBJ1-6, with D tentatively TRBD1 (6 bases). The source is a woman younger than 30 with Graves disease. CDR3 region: CASSPRVMGRTDNSPLHF. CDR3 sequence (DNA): TGTGCCAGCAGCCCTAGAGTGATGGGACGGACAGATAATTCACCCCTCCACTTT.